This T cell receptor (beta chain) was retrieved from a study of cytomegalovirus exposure and HLA in healthy donors. Study-wide results and limits: A few chains tied to CMV proved CMV antigen-specific in vitro.

The CDR3 is 11 amino acids. Per germline, CDR1 DFQATT and CDR2 SNEGSKA (reference sequence). Trimming took 3 bases from V and 14 from J; bases not matched to a gene: 5. This clone was seen a few times. The antigen is unknown. The protocol was immunoSEQ multiplex PCR, while the TCRdb copy is restricted to in-frame clones and leaves out a portion. Here the sample spans about 180,000 clones, around 86% being singletons. Sequencing input: PBMCs. This TCR derives from a man aged 18 to 29 in good health and CMV-seropositive. The chain recombines TRBV20-1 with TRBJ2-3; TRBD1 matches at 10 bases. The CDR3 is CSASGTGERYF. The CDR3 region has the DNA TGCAGTGCTAGCGGGACAGGGGAGAGGTATTTT.